A single TCR beta chain is shown here with its context. The CDR3 consists of 13 residues. The germline V gene encodes CDR1 SGDLS and CDR2 YYNGEE. The V and J ends lost 2 bases and 6 bases respectively, with 9 bases between them. These data come from a study of PD-1 and CTLA-4 blockade in melanoma. Libraries were prepared by immunoSEQ multiplex PCR; TCRdb keeps only in-frame clonotypes and omits some of them. The table shows some 29,000 clones, with roughly 89% occurring only once. This TCR derives from a human donor with melanoma. The material sequenced was CD8+ T cells from peripheral blood, taken before anti-PD-1 treatment. The chain couples TRBV9 to TRBJ2-1; no firm D call. CDR3 DNA: TGTGCCAGCAGCGTGGATATGGGCAATGAGCAGTTCTTC. It translates to CASSVDMGNEQFF.